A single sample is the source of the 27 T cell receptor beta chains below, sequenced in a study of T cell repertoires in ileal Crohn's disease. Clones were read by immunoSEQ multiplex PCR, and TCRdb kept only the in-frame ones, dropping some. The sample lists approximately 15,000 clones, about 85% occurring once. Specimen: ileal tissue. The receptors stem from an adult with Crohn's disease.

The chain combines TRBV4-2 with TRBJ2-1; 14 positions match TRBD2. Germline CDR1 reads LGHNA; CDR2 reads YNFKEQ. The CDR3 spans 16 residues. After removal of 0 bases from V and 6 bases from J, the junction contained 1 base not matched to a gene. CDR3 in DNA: TGTGCCAGCAGCCAAGATGGGACTAGCGGGGGCAATGAGCAGTTCTTC. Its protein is CASSQDGTSGGNEQFF.

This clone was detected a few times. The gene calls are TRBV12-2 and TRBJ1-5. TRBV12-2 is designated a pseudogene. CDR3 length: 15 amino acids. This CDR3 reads CASRPERCRNQPQHF. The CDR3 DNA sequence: TGTGCAAGTCGCCCAGAGAGGTGTCGCAATCAGCCCCAGCATTTT.

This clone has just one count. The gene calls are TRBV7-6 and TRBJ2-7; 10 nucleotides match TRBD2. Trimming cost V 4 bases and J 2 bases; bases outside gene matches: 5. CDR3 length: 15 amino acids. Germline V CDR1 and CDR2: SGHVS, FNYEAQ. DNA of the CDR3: TGTGCCAGCAGCTCCCAGAGCGGGGGGGCCTACGAGCAGTACTTC. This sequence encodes CASSSQSGGAYEQYF.

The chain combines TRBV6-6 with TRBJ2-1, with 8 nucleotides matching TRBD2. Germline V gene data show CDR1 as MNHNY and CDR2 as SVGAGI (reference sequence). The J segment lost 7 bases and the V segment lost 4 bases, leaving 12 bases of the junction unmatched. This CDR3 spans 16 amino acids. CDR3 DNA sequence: TGTGCCAGCAGTTTCCTCGGGGGGGCCAGGGAGAATGAGCAGTTCTTC. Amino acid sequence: CASSFLGGARENEQFF.

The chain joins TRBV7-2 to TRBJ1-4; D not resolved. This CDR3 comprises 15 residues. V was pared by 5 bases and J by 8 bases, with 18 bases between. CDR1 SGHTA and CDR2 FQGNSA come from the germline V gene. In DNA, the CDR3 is TGTGCCAGCAGCAGAAGTCCGGGGTTCGAGGAAAAACTGTTTTTT. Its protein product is CASSRSPGFEEKLFF.

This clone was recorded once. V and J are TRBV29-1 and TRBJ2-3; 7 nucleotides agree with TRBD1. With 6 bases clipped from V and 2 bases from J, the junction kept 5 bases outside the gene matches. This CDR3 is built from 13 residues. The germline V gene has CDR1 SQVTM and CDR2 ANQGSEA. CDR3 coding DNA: TGCAGCGTCTGGGACAGCTTCACAGATACGCAGTATTTT. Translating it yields CSVWDSFTDTQYF.

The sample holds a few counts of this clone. Here the CDR3 DNA reads TGTGCCAGCAGCCAAGACTCTCAGGGGTGGGCTTTCTTT. It yields the protein CASSQDSQGWAFF. J is TRBJ1-1 and V is TRBV14; TRBD1 might be the D (6 bases). Trimming stripped 0 bases from V and 11 bases from J, with 13 bases between. The V gene's germline CDR1 is SGHDN and CDR2 FVKESK. This CDR3 region has 13 residues.

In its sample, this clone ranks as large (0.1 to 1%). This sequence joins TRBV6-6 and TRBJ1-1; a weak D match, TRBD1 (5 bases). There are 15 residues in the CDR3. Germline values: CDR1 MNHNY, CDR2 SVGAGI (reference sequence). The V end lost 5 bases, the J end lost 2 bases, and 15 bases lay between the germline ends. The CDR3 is CASSTTTEFNTEAFF. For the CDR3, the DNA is TGTGCCAGCAGTACGACGACAGAGTTCAACACTGAAGCTTTCTTT.

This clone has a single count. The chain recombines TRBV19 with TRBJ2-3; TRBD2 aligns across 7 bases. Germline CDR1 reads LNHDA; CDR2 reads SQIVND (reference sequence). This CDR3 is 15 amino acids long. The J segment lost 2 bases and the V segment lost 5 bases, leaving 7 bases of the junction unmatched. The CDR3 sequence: CASSGSSGYTDTQYF. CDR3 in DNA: TGTGCCAGTAGTGGGAGTAGCGGGTACACAGATACGCAGTATTTT.

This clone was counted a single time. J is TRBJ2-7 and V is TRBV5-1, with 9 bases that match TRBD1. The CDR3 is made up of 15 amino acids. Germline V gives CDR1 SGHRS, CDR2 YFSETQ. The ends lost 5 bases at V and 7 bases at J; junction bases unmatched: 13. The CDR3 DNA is TGCGCCAGCAGACAAACAGGGGGCGAATCATCTGAGCAGTACTTC. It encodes CASRQTGGESSEQYF. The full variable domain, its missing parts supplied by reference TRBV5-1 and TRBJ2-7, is KAGVTQTPRYLIKTRGQQVTLSCSPISGHRSVSWYQQTPGQGLQFLFEYFSETQRNKGNFPGRFSGRQFSNSRSEMNVSTLELGDSALYLCASRQTGGESSEQYFGPGTRLTVT.

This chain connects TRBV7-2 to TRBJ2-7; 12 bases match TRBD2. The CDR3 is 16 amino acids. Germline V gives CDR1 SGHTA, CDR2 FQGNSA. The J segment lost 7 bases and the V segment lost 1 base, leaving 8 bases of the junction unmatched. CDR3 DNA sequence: TGTGCCAGCAGCTTAGTTGCTAGCGGGAGGGCCCATGAGCAGTACTTC. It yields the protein CASSLVASGRAHEQYF.

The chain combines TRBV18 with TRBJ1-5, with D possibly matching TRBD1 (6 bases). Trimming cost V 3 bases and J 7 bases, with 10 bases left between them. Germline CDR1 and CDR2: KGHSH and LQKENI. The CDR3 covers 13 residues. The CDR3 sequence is CASSPDRNQPQHF. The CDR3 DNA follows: TGTGCCAGCTCACCCGACAGGAACCAGCCCCAGCATTTT.

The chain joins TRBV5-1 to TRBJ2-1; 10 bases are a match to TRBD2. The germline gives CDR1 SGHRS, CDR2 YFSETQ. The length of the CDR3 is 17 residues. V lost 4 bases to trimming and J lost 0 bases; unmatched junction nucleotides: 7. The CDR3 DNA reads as TGCGCCAGCAGCCCCCTGTTAGCGGGGGGCTCCTACAATGAGCAGTTCTTC. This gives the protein CASSPLLAGGSYNEQFF. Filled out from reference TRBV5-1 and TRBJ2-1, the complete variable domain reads KAGVTQTPRYLIKTRGQQVTLSCSPISGHRSVSWYQQTPGQGLQFLFEYFSETQRNKGNFPGRFSGRQFSNSRSEMNVSTLELGDSALYLCASSPLLAGGSYNEQFFGPGTRLTVL.

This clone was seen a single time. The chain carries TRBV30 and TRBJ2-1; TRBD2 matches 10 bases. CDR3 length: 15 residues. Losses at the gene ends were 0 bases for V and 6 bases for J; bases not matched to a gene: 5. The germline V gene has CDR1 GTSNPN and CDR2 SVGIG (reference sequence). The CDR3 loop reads CAWSVSSGRSNEQFF. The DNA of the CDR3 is TGTGCCTGGAGTGTAAGTAGCGGGAGGTCCAATGAGCAGTTCTTC.

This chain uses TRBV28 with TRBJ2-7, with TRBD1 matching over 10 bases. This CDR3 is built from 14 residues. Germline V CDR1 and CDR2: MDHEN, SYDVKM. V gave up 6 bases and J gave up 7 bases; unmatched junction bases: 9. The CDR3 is CASRGGTGVGEQYF. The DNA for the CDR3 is TGTGCCAGCAGAGGGGGGACAGGGGTGGGAGAGCAGTACTTC.

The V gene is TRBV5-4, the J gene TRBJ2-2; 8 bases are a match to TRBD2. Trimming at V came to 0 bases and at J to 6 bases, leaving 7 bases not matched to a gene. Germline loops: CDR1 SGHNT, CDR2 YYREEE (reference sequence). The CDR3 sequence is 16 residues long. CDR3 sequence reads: CASSLEAAGVAGELFF. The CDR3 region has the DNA TGTGCCAGCAGCTTGGAGGCAGCGGGAGTGGCCGGGGAGCTGTTTTTT.

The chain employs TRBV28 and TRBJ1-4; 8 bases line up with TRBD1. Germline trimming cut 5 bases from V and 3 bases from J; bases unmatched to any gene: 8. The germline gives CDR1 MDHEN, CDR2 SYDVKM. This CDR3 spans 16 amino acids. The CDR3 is CASSRAGGTANEKLFF. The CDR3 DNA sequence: TGTGCCAGCAGTCGGGCAGGGGGCACGGCTAATGAAAAACTGTTTTTT.

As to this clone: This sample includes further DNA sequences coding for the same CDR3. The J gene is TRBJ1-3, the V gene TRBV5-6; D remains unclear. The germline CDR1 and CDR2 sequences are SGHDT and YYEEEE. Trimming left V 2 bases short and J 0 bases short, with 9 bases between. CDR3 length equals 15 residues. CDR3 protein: CASSFRRSSGNTIYF. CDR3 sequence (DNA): TGTGCCAGCAGCTTCCGGAGGAGCTCTGGAAACACCATATATTTT.

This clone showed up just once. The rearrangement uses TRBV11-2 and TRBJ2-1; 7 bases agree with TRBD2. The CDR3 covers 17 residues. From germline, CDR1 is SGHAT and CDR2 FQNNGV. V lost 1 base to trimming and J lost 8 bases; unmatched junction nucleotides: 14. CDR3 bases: TGTGCCAGCAGCTTAGGCGTGGGGGGAGGGCATAGGGATGAGCAGTTCTTC. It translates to CASSLGVGGGHRDEQFF. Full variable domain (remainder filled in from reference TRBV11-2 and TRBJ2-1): EAGVAQSPRYKIIEKRQSVAFWCNPISGHATLYWYQQILGQGPKLLIQFQNNGVVDDSQLPKDRFSAERLKGVDSTLKIQPAKLEDSAVYLCASSLGVGGGHRDEQFFGPGTRLTVL.

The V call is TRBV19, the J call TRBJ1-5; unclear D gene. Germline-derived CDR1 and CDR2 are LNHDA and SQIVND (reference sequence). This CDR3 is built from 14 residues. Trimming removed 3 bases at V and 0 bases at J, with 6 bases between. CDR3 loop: CASSIASSNQPQHF. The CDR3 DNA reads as TGTGCCAGTAGTATTGCGAGTAGCAATCAGCCCCAGCATTTT.

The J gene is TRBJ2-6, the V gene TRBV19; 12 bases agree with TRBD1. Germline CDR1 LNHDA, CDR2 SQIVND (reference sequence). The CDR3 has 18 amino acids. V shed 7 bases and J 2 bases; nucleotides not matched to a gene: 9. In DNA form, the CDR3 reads TGTGCCAGTAACCATTTAGGGACAGGGGGCGCTGGGGCCAACGTCCTGACTTTC. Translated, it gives CASNHLGTGGAGANVLTF.

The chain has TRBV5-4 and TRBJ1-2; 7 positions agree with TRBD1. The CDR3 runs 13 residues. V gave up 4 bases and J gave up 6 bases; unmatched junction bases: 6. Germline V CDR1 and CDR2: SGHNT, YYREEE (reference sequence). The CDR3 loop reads CASSLPTGNGYTF. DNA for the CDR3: TGTGCCAGCAGCCTCCCGACAGGGAATGGCTACACCTTC.

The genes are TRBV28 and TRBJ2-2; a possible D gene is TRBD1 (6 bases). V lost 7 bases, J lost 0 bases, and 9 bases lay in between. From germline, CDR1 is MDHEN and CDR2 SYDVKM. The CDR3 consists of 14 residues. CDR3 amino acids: CASKWTANTGELFF. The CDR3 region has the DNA TGTGCCAGCAAATGGACAGCGAACACCGGGGAGCTGTTTTTT.

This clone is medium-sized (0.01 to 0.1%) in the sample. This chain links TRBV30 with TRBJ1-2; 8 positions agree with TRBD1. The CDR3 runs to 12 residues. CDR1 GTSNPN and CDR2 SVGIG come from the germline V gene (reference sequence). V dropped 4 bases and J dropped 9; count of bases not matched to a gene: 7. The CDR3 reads CAWNSGGASYTF. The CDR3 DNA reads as TGTGCCTGGAACTCAGGGGGCGCAAGCTACACCTTC.

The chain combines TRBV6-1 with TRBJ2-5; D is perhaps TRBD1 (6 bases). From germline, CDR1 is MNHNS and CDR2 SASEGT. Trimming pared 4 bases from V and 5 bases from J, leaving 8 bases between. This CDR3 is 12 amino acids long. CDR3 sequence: CASSGGLETQYF. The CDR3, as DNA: TGTGCCAGCAGTGGGGGGCTGGAGACCCAGTACTTC.

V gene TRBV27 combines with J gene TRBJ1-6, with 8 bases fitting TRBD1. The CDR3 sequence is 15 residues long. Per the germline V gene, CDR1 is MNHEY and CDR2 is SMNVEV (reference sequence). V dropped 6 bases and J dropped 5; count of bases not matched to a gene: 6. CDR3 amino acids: CASRVLTGDNSPLHF. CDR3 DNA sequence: TGTGCCAGCAGAGTTTTGACAGGGGATAATTCACCCCTCCACTTT.

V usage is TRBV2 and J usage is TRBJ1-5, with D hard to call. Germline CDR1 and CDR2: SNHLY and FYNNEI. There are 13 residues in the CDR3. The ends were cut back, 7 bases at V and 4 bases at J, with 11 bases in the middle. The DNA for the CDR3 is TGTGCCAGCACCCAAACCAGAAATCAGCCCCAGCATTTT. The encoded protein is CASTQTRNQPQHF.